The 17 T cell receptor beta chains presented below share a single source sample, sequenced in a study of control samples from healthy donors and cancer patients. Profiling relied on immunoSEQ multiplex PCR, and the TCRdb table lists in-frame clones only, not all of them. The sample has tens of thousands of clones, about 93% seen once. Sequencing was done on a sample of blood. The receptors come from a man aged 25-45 years in good health.

The chain combines TRBV5-1 with TRBJ2-4; the D call may be TRBD1 or TRBD2 (5 bases each). This CDR3 has 12 amino acids. Trimming shortened V by 4 bases and J by 3 bases, and 5 bases separated the two germline ends. CDR1 is SGHRS, CDR2 YFSETQ, per germline. CDR3 amino acids: CASSGGKNIQYF. CDR3 sequence (DNA): TGCGCCAGCAGCGGGGGCAAAAACATTCAGTACTTC.

The chain combines TRBV9 with TRBJ2-3; 9 bases are a match to TRBD2. CDR1 SGDLS and CDR2 YYNGEE come from the germline V gene. This CDR3 has 16 amino acids. The V gene end was trimmed by 2 bases and the J gene end by 1 base; junction bases not matched to a gene: 5. The CDR3 is CASSVHSGSGTDTQYF. The CDR3 nucleotides are TGTGCCAGCAGCGTCCATAGCGGGAGTGGCACAGATACGCAGTATTTT.

The chain employs TRBV24-1 and TRBJ1-1, with D possibly being TRBD1 (6 bases). This CDR3 contains 14 residues. Germline CDR1 KGHDR, CDR2 SFDVKD. The ends were cut back, 3 bases at V and 4 bases at J, with 11 bases in the middle. In DNA, the CDR3 is TGTGCCACCAGTGATACAGGGCTGCGCACTGAAGCTTTCTTT. This gives the protein CATSDTGLRTEAFF.

This chain links TRBV14 with TRBJ1-1, with D hard to call. This CDR3 region has 13 residues. V lost 3 bases to trimming and J lost 4 bases, with 9 bases between them. CDR1 SGHDN and CDR2 FVKESK come from the germline V gene. The CDR3 loop reads CASSQELGTEAFF. CDR3 DNA: TGTGCCAGCAGCCAGGAGTTGGGCACTGAAGCTTTCTTT.

The chain recombines TRBV21-1 with TRBJ2-2; TRBD1 was called by the table and not checked on the DNA. TRBV21-1 is marked as a pseudogene. The CDR3 is 15 residues long. This chain's CDR3 is CASSKRQGEARELFF. In DNA, the CDR3 is TGTGCCAGCAGCAAAAGACAGGGTGAGGCCCGGGAGCTGTTTTTT.

The V call is TRBV27, the J call TRBJ1-2, with D unclear. Germline V gene lookup returns CDR1 MNHEY and CDR2 SMNVEV (reference sequence). V lost 4 bases and J 0 bases, leaving 9 bases between the germline ends. This CDR3 is 14 amino acids long. The CDR3 coding sequence is TGTGCCAGCAGTTCGACCACATCTAACTATGGCTACACCTTC. The encoded protein is CASSSTTSNYGYTF.

This clone occurred once. The V and J genes are TRBV25-1 and TRBJ1-2; D is perhaps TRBD1 (5 bases). Germline CDR1 MGHDK, CDR2 SYGVNS. Trimming took off 1 base at V and 8 bases at J, with 14 bases between the two ends. There are 14 residues in the CDR3. The CDR3 spells CASSESPGLRGYTF. In DNA, the CDR3 is TGTGCCAGCAGTGAATCCCCAGGGCTGAGGGGCTACACCTTC.

The V gene is TRBV6-5, the J gene TRBJ2-3, with 7 bases aligning to TRBD1. This CDR3 region has 15 residues. Germline CDR1 reads MNHEY; CDR2 reads SVGAGI. With V trimmed by 4 bases and J by 4 bases, 8 bases remained unmatched. The CDR3 DNA follows: TGTGCCAGCAGTTCCGGACAGGACGGCCCAGATACGCAGTATTTT. Residues: CASSSGQDGPDTQYF.

This clone turned up a few times. CDR3 coding DNA: TGTGCCAGCAGTTTGGCCCCGGAGGTCCGGGGCTACACCTTC. Encoded protein: CASSLAPEVRGYTF. The chain has TRBV28 and TRBJ1-2, with no clear D. Germline CDR1 and CDR2: MDHEN and SYDVKM. The CDR3 runs 14 residues. V gave up 3 bases and J gave up 8 bases, with 16 bases separating them.

This clone was seen a single time. The chain links TRBV5-5 to TRBJ1-2; 7 nucleotides agree with TRBD1. The CDR3 is 14 residues long. Germline loops: CDR1 SGHKS, CDR2 YYEKEE (reference sequence). The V segment lost 4 bases and the J segment 3 bases; nucleotides outside the gene matches: 6. The CDR3 nucleotides are TGTGCCAGCAGCCTAATAACAGGGGACTATGGCTACACCTTC. Encoded protein: CASSLITGDYGYTF.

J is TRBJ2-7 and V is TRBV10-1, with D hard to call. The length of the CDR3 is 13 residues. Germline CDR1 is WNHNN and CDR2 is SYGVQD (reference sequence). Trimming shortened V by 5 bases and J by 11 bases, and 19 bases separated the two germline ends. In nucleotides, the CDR3 is TGCGCCAGCAGTTCGTCCATTTCTACGTTGGAGTACTTC. It encodes CASSSSISTLEYF.

The genes are TRBV11-2 and TRBJ2-7, with D unclear. The CDR3 sequence is 13 residues long. The germline CDR1 and CDR2 sequences are SGHAT and FQNNGV. V lost 1 base and J lost 7, with 11 bases in between. The CDR3 coding sequence is TGTGCCAGCAGCTTAGGGATAGTAAGAGAGCAGTACTTC. As protein: CASSLGIVREQYF.

V is TRBV5-1 and J is TRBJ1-5, with no clear D. CDR3 length equals 13 residues. Germline CDR1 reads SGHRS; CDR2 reads YFSETQ. V was trimmed by 2 bases and J by 7 bases, leaving 10 bases between them. DNA of the CDR3: TGCGCCAGCAGCTTCGCCCCAGAACAGCCCCAGCATTTT. Its translation: CASSFAPEQPQHF.

The chain is built from TRBV5-6 and TRBJ1-2, with D possibly matching TRBD1 (6 bases). Germline CDR1 is SGHDT and CDR2 is YYEEEE. The germline V and J ends were trimmed by 0 bases and 8 bases, with 14 bases remaining between them. The CDR3 is 14 residues long. The CDR3 spells CASSLAGQSMGYTF. CDR3 nucleotides: TGTGCCAGCAGCTTGGCCGGACAGAGTATGGGCTACACCTTC.

Of note for this clone: Additional DNA sequences in this sample encode the identical CDR3. This chain joins TRBV7-9 and TRBJ2-1; weak D call: TRBD2 (5 bases). The germline gives CDR1 SEHNR, CDR2 FQNEAQ (reference sequence). V was pared by 2 bases and J by 5 bases, with 16 bases between. The CDR3 length is 16 residues. The CDR3 region is CASSLLITGSNNEQFF. The DNA for the CDR3 is TGTGCCAGCAGCTTATTAATCACGGGGTCTAACAATGAGCAGTTCTTC.

The rearrangement joins TRBV2 to TRBJ1-2, with a possible D match to TRBD1 (5 bases). V lost 4 bases, J lost 4 bases, and 13 bases lay in between. The CDR3 extends over 14 amino acids. The V gene's germline CDR1 is SNHLY and CDR2 FYNNEI. The CDR3 coding sequence is TGTGCCAGCAGTGTTCCGCGGGGCGCCTATGGCTACACCTTC. Translating it yields CASSVPRGAYGYTF.

The chain couples TRBV2 to TRBJ2-5; 7 bases are shared with TRBD2. V gave up 1 base and J gave up 1 base; unmatched junction bases: 3. The germline CDR1 and CDR2 sequences are SNHLY and FYNNEI. The CDR3 totals 15 residues. The DNA of the CDR3 is TGTGCCAGCAGTGAAGTGTGGGAGGGCCAAGAGACCCAGTACTTC. Translating gives CASSEVWEGQETQYF.